The 3 T cell receptor beta chains given below trace back to one sample, sequenced in a study of shared clonotypes between healthy human individuals. Sequencing used immunoSEQ multiplex PCR; TCRdb keeps in-frame clones, though not all of them. Of roughly 2.2 million clones listed, over 90% are singletons. Sequencing was carried out using naive CD4+ T cells from PBMCs. Specified subset: CD45RA+ positively selected. The receptor set was obtained from a man aged 18 to 29 in good health. Some clones in this sample may be carry-over from other donors' samples.

V gene TRBV10-3 combines with J gene TRBJ2-7; tentative D call: TRBD2 (5 bases). The CDR3 has 15 amino acids. Germline CDR1 ENHRY, CDR2 SYGVKD. Between the trimmed V and J ends, which lost 8 bases and 3 bases, there was a span of 20 bases. This CDR3 is CAIGPSSGKSYEQYF. CDR3 nucleotides: TGTGCCATCGGCCCGTCGAGCGGTAAGAGCTACGAGCAGTACTTC.

Remarks on this clone: The sample has other DNA sequences that encode this CDR3 too. V and J are TRBV7-9 and TRBJ1-4; D is unresolved. The ends were cut back, 4 bases at V and 3 bases at J, with 12 bases in the middle. Germline loops: CDR1 SEHNR, CDR2 FQNEAQ (reference sequence). The CDR3 has 15 amino acids. This CDR3 reads CASSSPTGSNEKLFF. For the CDR3, the DNA is TGTGCCAGCAGCTCGCCGACGGGATCTAATGAAAAACTGTTTTTT.

The V and J genes are TRBV15 and TRBJ1-1; D gene unclear. Per germline, CDR1 LNHNV and CDR2 YYDKDF (reference sequence). V was pared by 4 bases and J by 2 bases, with 23 bases between. The length of the CDR3 is 18 residues. DNA for the CDR3: TGTGCCACCAGCAAGACCTCGGGAATCCCATTTAGAAACACTGAAGCTTTCTTT. This codes for CATSKTSGIPFRNTEAFF.